Here is one TCR beta chain with its context. The antigen is undetermined. Unique molecular identifiers featured in each of the TCR beta cDNA libraries. T cells numbering roughly 0.85 to 10 million gave rise to around 500,000 cDNA molecules. TCRdb re-called the PCR reads with MiXCR, one entry per CDR3 protein. The repertoire has fewer than 550,000 distinct CDR3 sequences, roughly 34% of them found once; the top ten carry 4.5% to 7.5%. The sample is drawn from a study of post-analysis software for immune sequencing data. On the study more broadly: As for disease course, relapsing-remitting, secondary progressive and progressive-relapsing multiple sclerosis were all included. Study-level results: Those samples that were prepared in the same batch co-clustered strongly by F measure. Significantly lower normalized Chao1 diversity was found in patients with multiple sclerosis relative to controls.

The receptor comes from a girl aged 2-17 years with multiple sclerosis. Sequencing input: blood.

CDR3 loop: CSARDVDTDTQYF. CDR3 coding DNA: TGCAGTGCTAGAGATGTCGACACAGATACGCAGTATTTT. V usage is TRBV20-1 and J usage is TRBJ2-3; D is unclear. From germline, CDR1 is DFQATT and CDR2 SNEGSKA (reference sequence). V was clipped by 0 bases and J by 2 bases, with 6 bases between them. The CDR3 runs 13 residues.